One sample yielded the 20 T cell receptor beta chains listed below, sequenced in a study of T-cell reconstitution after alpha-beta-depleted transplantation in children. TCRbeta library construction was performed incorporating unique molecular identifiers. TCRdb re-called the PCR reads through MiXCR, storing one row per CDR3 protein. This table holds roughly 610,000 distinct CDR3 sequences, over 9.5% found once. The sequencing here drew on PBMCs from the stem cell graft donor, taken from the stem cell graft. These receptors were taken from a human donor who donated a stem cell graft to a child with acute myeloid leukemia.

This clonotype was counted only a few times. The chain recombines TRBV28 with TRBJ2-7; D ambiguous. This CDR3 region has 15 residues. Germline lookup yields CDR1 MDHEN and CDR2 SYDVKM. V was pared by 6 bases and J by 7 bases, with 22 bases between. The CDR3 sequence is CASRTTGSPMLEQYF. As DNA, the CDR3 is TGTGCCAGCAGAACGACCGGGTCCCCTATGCTGGAGCAGTACTTC.

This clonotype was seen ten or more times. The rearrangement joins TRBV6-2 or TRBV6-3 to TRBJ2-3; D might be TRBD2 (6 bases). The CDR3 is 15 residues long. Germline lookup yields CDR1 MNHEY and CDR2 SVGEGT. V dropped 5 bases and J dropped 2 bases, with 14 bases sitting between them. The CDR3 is CASSGDSDHTDTQYF. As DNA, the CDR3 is TGTGCCAGCAGTGGGGACTCCGACCACACAGATACGCAGTATTTT.

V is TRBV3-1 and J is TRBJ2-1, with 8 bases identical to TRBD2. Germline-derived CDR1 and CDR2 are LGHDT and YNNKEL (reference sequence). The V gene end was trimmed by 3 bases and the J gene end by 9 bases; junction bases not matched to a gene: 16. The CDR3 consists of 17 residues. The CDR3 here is CASSHPSLVRGGSEQFF. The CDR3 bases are TGTGCCAGCAGCCACCCAAGCCTAGTTCGGGGGGGCTCTGAGCAGTTCTTC.

The CDR3 nucleotides are TGTGCCATCAGACCTGACAGGGTCTACGAGCAGTACTTC. Translating gives CAIRPDRVYEQYF. V gene TRBV10-3 combines with J gene TRBJ2-7; 7 bases match TRBD1. Trimming took 6 bases from V and 3 from J; bases not matched to a gene: 5. Germline lookup yields CDR1 ENHRY and CDR2 SYGVKD. The CDR3 has 13 residues.

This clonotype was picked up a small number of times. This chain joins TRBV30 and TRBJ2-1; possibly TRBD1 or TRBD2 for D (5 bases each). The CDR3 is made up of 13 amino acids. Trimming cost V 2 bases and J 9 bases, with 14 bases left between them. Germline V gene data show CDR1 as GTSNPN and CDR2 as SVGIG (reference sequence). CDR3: CAWSTGTGTEQFF. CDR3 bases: TGTGCCTGGAGTACCGGGACCGGCACTGAGCAGTTCTTC.

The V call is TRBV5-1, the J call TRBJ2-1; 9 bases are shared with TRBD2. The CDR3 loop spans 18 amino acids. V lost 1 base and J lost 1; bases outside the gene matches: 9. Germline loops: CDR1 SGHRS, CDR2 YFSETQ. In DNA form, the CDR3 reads TGCGCCAGCAGCTTGATCTGGGCTAGCGGGATATCCTACAATGAGCAGTTCTTC. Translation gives CASSLIWASGISYNEQFF.

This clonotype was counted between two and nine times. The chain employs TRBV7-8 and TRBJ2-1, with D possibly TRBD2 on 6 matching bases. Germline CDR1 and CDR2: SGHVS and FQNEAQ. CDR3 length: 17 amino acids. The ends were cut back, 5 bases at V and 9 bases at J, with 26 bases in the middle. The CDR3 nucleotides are TGTGCCAGCAGCGACTCCCGGGGGAGCCTGGTGGTGGGTGAGCAGTTCTTC. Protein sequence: CASSDSRGSLVVGEQFF.

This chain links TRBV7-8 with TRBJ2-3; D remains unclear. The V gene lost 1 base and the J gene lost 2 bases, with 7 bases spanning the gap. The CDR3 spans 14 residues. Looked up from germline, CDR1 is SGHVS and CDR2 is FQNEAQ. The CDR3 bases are TGTGCCAGCAGCTTAGTAGCCTACACAGATACGCAGTATTTT. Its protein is CASSLVAYTDTQYF.

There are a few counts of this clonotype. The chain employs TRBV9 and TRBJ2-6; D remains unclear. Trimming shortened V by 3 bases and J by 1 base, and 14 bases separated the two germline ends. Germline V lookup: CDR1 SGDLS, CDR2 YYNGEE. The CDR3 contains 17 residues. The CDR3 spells CASSAPVGFSGANVLTF. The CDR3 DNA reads TGTGCCAGCAGCGCCCCCGTAGGGTTTTCTGGGGCCAACGTCCTGACTTTC.

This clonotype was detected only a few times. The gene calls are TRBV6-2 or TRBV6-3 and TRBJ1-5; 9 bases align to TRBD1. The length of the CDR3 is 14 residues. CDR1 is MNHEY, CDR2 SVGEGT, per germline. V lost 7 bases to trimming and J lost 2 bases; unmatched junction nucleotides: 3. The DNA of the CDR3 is TGTGCCAGCACGGGGGACAGGGGCAATCAGCCCCAGCATTTT. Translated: CASTGDRGNQPQHF.

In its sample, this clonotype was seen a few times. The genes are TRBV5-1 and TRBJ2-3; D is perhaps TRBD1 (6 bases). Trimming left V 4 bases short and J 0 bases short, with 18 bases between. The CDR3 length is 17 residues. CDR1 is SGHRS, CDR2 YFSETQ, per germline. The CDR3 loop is CASSLENRVLSTDTQYF. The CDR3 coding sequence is TGCGCCAGCAGCCTGGAAAACAGGGTCCTCAGCACAGATACGCAGTATTTT. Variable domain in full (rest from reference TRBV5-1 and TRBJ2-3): KAGVTQTPRYLIKTRGQQVTLSCSPISGHRSVSWYQQTPGQGLQFLFEYFSETQRNKGNFPGRFSGRQFSNSRSEMNVSTLELGDSALYLCASSLENRVLSTDTQYFGPGTRLTVL.

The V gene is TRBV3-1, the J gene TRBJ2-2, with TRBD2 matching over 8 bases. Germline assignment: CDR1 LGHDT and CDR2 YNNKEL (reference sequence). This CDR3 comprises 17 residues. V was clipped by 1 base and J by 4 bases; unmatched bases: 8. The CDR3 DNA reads TGTGCCAGCAGCCAAGGAGGAGCCGGGAGGGGCACCGGGGAGCTGTTTTTT. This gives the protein CASSQGGAGRGTGELFF.

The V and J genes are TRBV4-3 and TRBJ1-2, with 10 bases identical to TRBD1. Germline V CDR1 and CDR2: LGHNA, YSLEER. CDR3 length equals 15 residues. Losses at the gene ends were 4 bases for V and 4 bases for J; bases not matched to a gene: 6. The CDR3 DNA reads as TGCGCCAGCAGCCGGTCGACAGGGGGCAGCTATGGCTACACCTTC. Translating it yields CASSRSTGGSYGYTF.

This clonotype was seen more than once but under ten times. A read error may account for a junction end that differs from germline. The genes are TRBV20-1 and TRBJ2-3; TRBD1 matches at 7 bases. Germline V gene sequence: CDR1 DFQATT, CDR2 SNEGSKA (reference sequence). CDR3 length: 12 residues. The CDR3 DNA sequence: TGCAGTGTTAGACAGGGAAAAGATACGCAGTATTTT. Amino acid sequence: CSVRQGKDTQYF.

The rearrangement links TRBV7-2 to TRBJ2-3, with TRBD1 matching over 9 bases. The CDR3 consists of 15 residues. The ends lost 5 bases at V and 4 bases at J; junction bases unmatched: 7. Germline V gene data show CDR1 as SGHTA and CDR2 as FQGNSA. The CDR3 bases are TGTGCCAGCAGCCTAACAGGGGGCGAGGCAGATACGCAGTATTTT. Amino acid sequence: CASSLTGGEADTQYF.

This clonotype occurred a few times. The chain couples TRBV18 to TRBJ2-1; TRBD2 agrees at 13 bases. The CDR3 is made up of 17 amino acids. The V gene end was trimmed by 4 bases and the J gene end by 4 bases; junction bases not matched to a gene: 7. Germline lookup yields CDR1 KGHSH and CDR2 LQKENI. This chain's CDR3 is CASSRMGTSGVYNEQFF. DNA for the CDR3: TGTGCCAGCTCACGAATGGGGACTAGCGGGGTATACAATGAGCAGTTCTTC.

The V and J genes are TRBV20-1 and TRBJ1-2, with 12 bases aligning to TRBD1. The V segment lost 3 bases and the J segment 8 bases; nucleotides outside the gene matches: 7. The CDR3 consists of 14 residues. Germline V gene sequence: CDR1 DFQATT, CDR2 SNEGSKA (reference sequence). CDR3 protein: CSARKGQGARGYTF. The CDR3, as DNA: TGCAGTGCTAGGAAGGGACAGGGGGCCAGGGGCTACACCTTC.

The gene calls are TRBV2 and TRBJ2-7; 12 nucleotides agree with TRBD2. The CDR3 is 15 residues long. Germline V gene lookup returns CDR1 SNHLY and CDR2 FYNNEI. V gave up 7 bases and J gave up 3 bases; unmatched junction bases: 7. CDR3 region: CASILTSGSIYEQYF. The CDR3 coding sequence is TGTGCCAGCATCCTGACTAGCGGGAGTATCTACGAGCAGTACTTC.

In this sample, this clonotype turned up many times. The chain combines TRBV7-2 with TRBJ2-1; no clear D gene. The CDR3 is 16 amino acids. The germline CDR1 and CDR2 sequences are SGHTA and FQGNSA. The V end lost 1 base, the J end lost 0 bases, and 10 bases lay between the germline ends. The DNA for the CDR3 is TGTGCCAGCAGCTTAGTTGGTGGGATCTCCTACAATGAGCAGTTCTTC. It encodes CASSLVGGISYNEQFF.

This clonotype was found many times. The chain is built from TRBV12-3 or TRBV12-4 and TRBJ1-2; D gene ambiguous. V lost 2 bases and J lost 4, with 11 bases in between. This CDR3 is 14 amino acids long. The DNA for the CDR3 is TGTGCCAGCAGTTTAAACGGAGGGAGCTATGGCTACACCTTC. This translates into CASSLNGGSYGYTF.